This is a list of T cell receptor beta chains from one sample in a study of OX40 agonist ivuxolimab in advanced cancers. Sequencing used immunoSEQ multiplex PCR; TCRdb keeps in-frame clones, though not all of them. The sample contains more than 60,000 clones, approximately 86% of which appear only once. Sequencing was performed on CD4+ or CD8+ T cells sorted from blood, taken in a trial of the OX40 agonist ivuxolimab. The receptors derive from an adult with an advanced solid tumor such as melanoma, head and neck, liver or kidney cancer. Both conserved end residues are part of each CDR3. Fields, in order: V gene, J gene, D gene, clone size, CDR3 DNA, CDR3 protein. D genes are given only for firm matches. Clone size is not always given. Where it is, it says once, few, many or a class for expanded clones.

>TRBV30|TRBJ2-4|TRBD1|-
TGTGCCTTCACGGACAGGGGCAACATTCAGTACTTC
CAFTDRGNIQYF
>TRBV6-1|TRBJ1-2|TRBD1|-
TGTGCCAGCAGCGGACAGGCTTCTAACTATGGCTACACCTTC
CASSGQASNYGYTF
>TRBV5-1|TRBJ2-5|-|-
TGCGCCAGCAGTCTCGGACTCCAAGAGACCCAGTACTTC
CASSLGLQETQYF
>TRBV5-1|TRBJ1-4|-|-
TGCGCCAGCAGCCTCCGGGGGGAAAAACTGTTTTTT
CASSLRGEKLFF
>TRBV6-5|TRBJ1-1|TRBD1|-
TGTGCCAGCAGTGAACTGAGGGGGCGCACTGAAGCTTTCTTT
CASSELRGRTEAFF
>TRBV19|TRBJ2-7|-|-
TGTGCCAGTAGTAAGGAGACAGGTACCTACGAGCAGTACTTC
CASSKETGTYEQYF
>TRBV18|TRBJ2-1|TRBD1|-
TGTGCCAGCTCATCCCCAGGGGGCCAAGATAATGAGCAGTTCTTC
CASSSPGGQDNEQFF
>TRBV7-6|TRBJ2-7|-|-
TGTGCCAGCAGTCAACTACCGGGACAGCAGTACTTC
CASSQLPGQQYF
>TRBV29-1|TRBJ2-5|-|-
TGCAGCTGGCAGTTTCAAGAGACCCAGTACTTC
CSWQFQETQYF
>TRBV10-3|TRBJ2-3|-|-
TGTGCCATCAGAGTGGTGTGGACAGATACGCAGTATTTT
CAIRVVWTDTQYF
>TRBV6-5|TRBJ2-5|-|-
TGTGCCAGCAGTTACGACTCGCAAGAGACCCAGTACTTC
CASSYDSQETQYF
>TRBV6-1|TRBJ2-2|-|-
TGTGCCAGCAGTGAACCGGACCGGAACACCGGGGAGCTGTTTTTT
CASSEPDRNTGELFF
>TRBV19|TRBJ2-1|TRBD2|-
TGTGCCAGTAGTATTAGTCTAGCGGGAGTGGCGTACAATGAGCAGTTCTTC
CASSISLAGVAYNEQFF
>TRBV5-1|TRBJ2-3|TRBD2|once
TGCGCCAGCAGCTTCAGGGCTAGCGGGCTCCCGGATACGCAGTATTTT
CASSFRASGLPDTQYF
>TRBV19|TRBJ1-2|-|-
TGTGCCAGTAGCCCTCAATCCGACCGCCTCTATGGCTACACCTTC
CASSPQSDRLYGYTF
>TRBV5-6|TRBJ1-2|TRBD1|-
TGTGCCAGCAGCTGGCCGGGACAGGGGCCGGGCTACACCTTC
CASSWPGQGPGYTF
>TRBV27|TRBJ2-6|-|once
TGTGCCAGCAGTTATATAGGGGGTTCTGGGGCCAACGTCCTGACTTTC
CASSYIGGSGANVLTF
>TRBV18|TRBJ2-2|-|-
TGTGCCAGCTCACCACCGAAGGGGCGGACCGGGGAGCTGTTTTTT
CASSPPKGRTGELFF
>TRBV7-3|TRBJ1-2|-|-
TGTGCCAGCAGCCCAGGGGCCCAGGGAGGCTACACCTTC
CASSPGAQGGYTF
>TRBV6-6|TRBJ2-1|-|-
TGTGCCAGCAGTTACGATAGCTACAATGAGCAGTTCTTC
CASSYDSYNEQFF
>TRBV11-2|TRBJ2-5|-|once
TGTGCCAGCAGGGCGAACAGGCTGGGGAACGGCGAGACCCAGTACTTC
CASRANRLGNGETQYF
>TRBV2|TRBJ1-1|-|-
TGTGCCAATCGGCGGAAAAAGAACACTGAAGCTTTCTTT
CANRRKKNTEAFF
>TRBV13|TRBJ2-7|-|-
TGTGCCAGCAGCTTAATCCGGGACGAGCAGTACTTC
CASSLIRDEQYF
>TRBV25-1|TRBJ2-2|-|-
TGTGCCAGCAGATCCCCGAAGGACAGAAACACCGGGGAGCTGTTTTTT
CASRSPKDRNTGELFF
>TRBV7-3|TRBJ2-5|TRBD1|-
TGTGCCAGCAGCTCCCACCGGGACAGCCTTTGGAGGACCCAGTACTTC
CASSSHRDSLWRTQYF
>TRBV6-5|TRBJ2-3|TRBD1|-
TGTGCCAGCAGTTACCGGGACAGGGGTACAGATACGCAGTATTTT
CASSYRDRGTDTQYF
>TRBV19|TRBJ2-3|-|-
TGTGCCAGTAGTATATCCCGGGTGAGGACAGATACGCAGTATTTT
CASSISRVRTDTQYF
>TRBV5-8|TRBJ2-7|TRBD2|-
TGTGCCAGCAGCCTACCCGGGACTACCACCTACGAGCAGTACTTC
CASSLPGTTTYEQYF
>TRBV6-6|TRBJ2-1|-|-
TGTGCCAGCAGTTACGTGGCAAACAATGAGCAGTTCTTC
CASSYVANNEQFF
>TRBV7-9|TRBJ2-5|TRBD1|-
TGTGCCAGCAACCTTCAGGGGGCCGGGGAGACCCAGTACTTC
CASNLQGAGETQYF
>TRBV28|TRBJ2-5|-|-
TGTGCCAGCAGCCCCTCGGACCGGTACCAAGAGACCCAGTACTTC
CASSPSDRYQETQYF
>TRBV9|TRBJ1-2|TRBD1|-
TGTGCCAGCAGCCCTGGACAGGGTAACTATGGCTACACCTTC
CASSPGQGNYGYTF
>TRBV2|TRBJ2-7|-|once
TGTGCCAGCAGTACCCGCGACTTCTACGAGCAGTACTTC
CASSTRDFYEQYF
>TRBV5-4|TRBJ2-7|TRBD1|-
TGTGCCAGCAGCGCTCCGGGACAGGGGTCCTACGAGCAGTACTTC
CASSAPGQGSYEQYF
>TRBV18|TRBJ1-3|-|once
TGTGCCAGCTCACCGGCCCGCTCTGGAAACACCATATATTTT
CASSPARSGNTIYF
>TRBV4-1|TRBJ2-5|-|-
TGCGCCAGCAGCTTAGCCCCGGGAGAGACCCAGTACTTC
CASSLAPGETQYF
>TRBV5-1|TRBJ1-1|-|-
TGCGCCAGCAGCCGGACAGAGAACACTGAAGCTTTCTTT
CASSRTENTEAFF
>TRBV2|TRBJ1-4|-|-
TGTGCCAGCAGTTACCAGGGCAATGAAAAACTGTTTTTT
CASSYQGNEKLFF
>TRBV6-5|TRBJ2-1|TRBD2|-
TGTGCCAGCAGTTACCCGGGACTAGCGGGAAGGAATGAGCAGTTCTTC
CASSYPGLAGRNEQFF
>TRBV6-4|TRBJ1-5|-|-
TGTGCCAGCAGTGAAAGCATGAATAGCAATCAGCCCCAGCATTTT
CASSESMNSNQPQHF
>TRBV7-2|TRBJ2-1|TRBD2|few
TGTGCCAGCAGCACCCTAGCGGAGTCCTACAATGAGCAGTTCTTC
CASSTLAESYNEQFF
>TRBV7-2|TRBJ2-7|TRBD2|-
TGTGCCAGCAGCACTAGCGGGGACCCTCCCGGCGAGCAGTACTTC
CASSTSGDPPGEQYF
>TRBV5-5|TRBJ1-3|-|-
TGTGCCAGCAGCTTGTCCCTGACGGATACAGGGAGGCCTGGAAACACCATATATTTT
CASSLSLTDTGRPGNTIYF
>TRBV4-1|TRBJ1-2|TRBD1|-
TGCGCCAGCAGCCAACCCCTCCTGAACAGGGGAGTTAGTGGCTACACCTTC
CASSQPLLNRGVSGYTF
>TRBV7-3|TRBJ2-2|TRBD2|once
TGTGCCAGCAAGAGGACTAGCGGAAACACCGGGGAGCTGTTTTTT
CASKRTSGNTGELFF
>TRBV15|TRBJ1-3|-|-
TGTGCCTCCGGGGCTGGAAACACCATATATTTT
CASGAGNTIYF
>TRBV7-9|TRBJ1-3|-|-
TGTGCCAGCAGCCCTCTTGAATCAGGGTTAAACACCATATATTTT
CASSPLESGLNTIYF
>TRBV30|TRBJ1-5|TRBD1|-
TGTGCCTGGAGGGGACAGGGGAATCAGCCCCAGCATTTT
CAWRGQGNQPQHF